This entry lists 3 T cell receptor beta chains sequenced from one sample in a study of cytomegalovirus exposure and HLA in healthy donors. Primers: 60 Vbeta forward and 13 Jbeta reverse. TCRdb's copy holds only in-frame clones and misses some; the assay was immunoSEQ multiplex PCR. Altogether 60,000 or so clones are present, roughly 80% being singletons, with the ten largest covering about 3.3%. Sequencing was done on a sample of PBMCs. The origin of the receptors is a woman aged 40 to 50 in good health and CMV-seropositive.

The CDR3 region has the DNA TGTGCCTGGAGCCGCACGGGATTACCCTACGAGCAGTACTTC. Amino acid sequence: CAWSRTGLPYEQYF. The chain joins TRBV30 to TRBJ2-7, with D perhaps TRBD2 (5 bases). The CDR3 is 14 residues long. Looked up from germline, CDR1 is GTSNPN and CDR2 is SVGIG (reference sequence). V gave up 3 bases and J gave up 2 bases, with 14 bases separating them.

The chain employs TRBV18 and TRBJ1-1; perhaps TRBD1 as D (6 bases). CDR1 is KGHSH and CDR2 is LQKENI in the germline V gene. Between the trimmed V and J ends, which lost 7 bases and 4 bases, there was a span of 16 bases. The CDR3 is 14 residues long. The CDR3 sequence is CASYGSARGTEAFF. The CDR3, as DNA: TGTGCCAGCTACGGGTCGGCCAGGGGCACTGAAGCTTTCTTT.

The V gene is TRBV6-6, the J gene TRBJ2-5, with unresolved D. The length of the CDR3 is 12 residues. V was cut by 6 bases and J by 4 bases, with 9 bases left in between. Germline lookup yields CDR1 MNHNY and CDR2 SVGAGI (reference sequence). The CDR3 is CASSPAGETQYF. As DNA, the CDR3 is TGTGCCAGCAGCCCAGCAGGAGAGACCCAGTACTTC.